These 24 T cell receptor beta chains came from one sample sequenced in a study of cytomegalovirus exposure and HLA in healthy donors. A multiplex PCR was run with 60 Vbeta primers and 13 Jbeta primers. Method: immunoSEQ multiplex PCR; TCRdb's copy keeps in-frame clones and lacks some. The sample has 100,000 to 150,000 clones; approximately 84% are singletons. What was sequenced was PBMCs. The source is a boy between 2 and 10 years old in good health and CMV-seronegative.

This clone was seen only once. This chain uses TRBV5-4 with TRBJ2-1; the D is unclear. The CDR3 runs 14 residues. The germline CDR1 and CDR2 sequences are SGHNT and YYREEE (reference sequence). The V and J ends lost 2 bases and 4 bases respectively, with 10 bases between them. CDR3 loop: CASSFATAYNEQFF. CDR3 nucleotides: TGTGCCAGCAGCTTTGCAACAGCATACAATGAGCAGTTCTTC. Combining the CDR3 with reference TRBV5-4 and TRBJ2-1 gives the whole variable domain ETGVTQSPTHLIKTRGQQVTLRCSSQSGHNTVSWYQQALGQGPQFIFQYYREEENGRGNFPPRFSGLQFPNYSSELNVNALELDDSALYLCASSFATAYNEQFFGPGTRLTVL.

The V gene is TRBV11-2, the J gene TRBJ2-1; 14 bases map to TRBD2. V lost 4 bases, J lost 4 bases, and 6 bases stayed unmatched. The length of the CDR3 is 17 residues. Germline V gene lookup returns CDR1 SGHAT and CDR2 FQNNGV. CDR3: CASSSLTSGGAYNEQFF. The CDR3 nucleotides read TGTGCCAGCAGCTCCCTGACTAGCGGGGGGGCTTACAATGAGCAGTTCTTC.

The chain has TRBV27 and TRBJ2-1; TRBD2 agrees at 12 bases. The CDR3 is made up of 15 amino acids. V was pared by 5 bases and J by 6 bases, with 5 bases of the junction left unmatched. The V gene's germline CDR1 is MNHEY and CDR2 SMNVEV (reference sequence). CDR3 amino acids: CASSPLAGGSNEQFF. In nucleotides, the CDR3 is TGTGCCAGCAGTCCACTAGCGGGAGGATCCAATGAGCAGTTCTTC.

Written as DNA, the CDR3 is TGTGCCAGCAGCCAGGACCCTATGGACAGTTCCGGGAGGCAGCCCCAGCATTTT. This translates into CASSQDPMDSSGRQPQHF. V gene TRBV4-2 combines with J gene TRBJ1-5; D may be TRBD1 (6 bases). Germline V gene sequence: CDR1 LGHNA, CDR2 YNFKEQ. This CDR3 region has 18 residues. V gave up 3 bases and J gave up 7 bases, with 25 bases separating them.

This chain joins TRBV29-1 and TRBJ1-1; D perhaps matches TRBD1 (5 bases). Looked up from germline, CDR1 is SQVTM and CDR2 is ANQGSEA. The CDR3 extends over 13 amino acids. The V and J ends lost 4 bases and 3 bases respectively, with 12 bases between them. The CDR3 DNA is TGCAGCGTTGTGGGGGGTGCGCACACTGAAGCTTTCTTT. Translating it yields CSVVGGAHTEAFF.

The chain has TRBV19 and TRBJ1-6; 12 bases match TRBD1. V lost 6 bases, J lost 7 bases, and 7 bases stayed unmatched. Germline CDR1 reads LNHDA; CDR2 reads SQIVND (reference sequence). There are 16 residues in the CDR3. CDR3 coding DNA: TGTGCCAGTAGCCCCGGGACAGGGGGCATCAATTCACCCCTCCACTTT. Amino acid sequence: CASSPGTGGINSPLHF.

The CDR3 spells CASKPATNEKLFF. The CDR3 coding sequence is TGTGCCAGCAAACCGGCAACTAATGAAAAACTGTTTTTT. This chain joins TRBV28 and TRBJ1-4; D gene unclear. V dropped 7 bases and J dropped 0 bases, with 6 bases sitting between them. Germline V CDR1 and CDR2: MDHEN, SYDVKM. The CDR3 consists of 13 residues.

The rearrangement links TRBV6-5 to TRBJ2-1, with D possibly being TRBD1 (5 bases). The CDR3 has 13 amino acids. The germline V gene encodes CDR1 MNHEY and CDR2 SVGAGI. Trimming left V 9 bases short and J 3 bases short, with 12 bases between. CDR3 coding DNA: TGTGCCAGAGGACAAAAGGACTACAATGAGCAGTTCTTC. It codes for CARGQKDYNEQFF.

This clone was detected many times. The chain uses TRBV10-1 and TRBJ1-5; D gene uncertain. The ends were cut back, 2 bases at V and 3 bases at J, with 5 bases in the middle. CDR3 size: 13 residues. From germline, CDR1 is WNHNN and CDR2 SYGVQD (reference sequence). This chain's CDR3 is CASSELINQPQHF. As DNA, the CDR3 is TGCGCCAGCAGTGAGCTAATCAATCAGCCCCAGCATTTT.

This chain connects TRBV4-1 to TRBJ2-6; tentative D call: TRBD1 (6 bases). Germline V gives CDR1 MGHRA, CDR2 YSYEKL. This CDR3 has 19 residues. V lost 0 bases, J lost 0 bases, and 15 bases lay in between. The DNA of the CDR3 is TGCGCCAGCAGCCAAGATCCTACAGGGCCATCCTCTGGGGCCAACGTCCTGACTTTC. Its protein product is CASSQDPTGPSSGANVLTF.

The CDR3: CASSVIGQEAFF. Written as DNA, the CDR3 is TGTGCCAGCAGTGTGATCGGACAAGAAGCTTTCTTT. This sequence joins TRBV25-1 and TRBJ1-1, with D tentatively TRBD1 (5 bases). In germline, CDR1 is MGHDK, CDR2 SYGVNS. Trimming took 4 bases from V and 8 from J, leaving 11 bases between them. CDR3 size: 12 residues. Full variable domain (outside the CDR3, taken from reference TRBV25-1 and TRBJ1-1): EADIYQTPRYLVIGTGKKITLECSQTMGHDKMYWYQQDPGMELHLIHYSYGVNSTEKGDLSSESTVSRIRTEHFPLTLESARPSHTSQYLCASSVIGQEAFFGQGTRLTVV.

The rearrangement joins TRBV6-6 to TRBJ2-5; the D gene is possibly TRBD1 (5 bases). The CDR3 has 13 residues. With 6 bases removed from V and 5 bases from J, the gap between germline ends came to 13 bases. Germline V gives CDR1 MNHNY, CDR2 SVGAGI (reference sequence). DNA for the CDR3: TGTGCCAGCAGGGACATTCCTTCGGAGACCCAGTACTTC. Its protein product is CASRDIPSETQYF.

The J gene is TRBJ1-1, the V gene TRBV27; possible D gene TRBD1, 5 bases. Per germline, CDR1 MNHEY and CDR2 SMNVEV (reference sequence). The V end was cut by 6 bases, the J end by 1 base, with 18 bases between. This CDR3 has 16 residues. The CDR3 is CASSKQGASSNTEAFF. In DNA, the CDR3 is TGTGCCAGCAGCAAGCAAGGGGCGTCGTCGAACACTGAAGCTTTCTTT.

This clone was detected once. J is TRBJ2-1 and V is TRBV7-9; 7 bases are a match to TRBD2. The germline gives CDR1 SEHNR, CDR2 FQNEAQ (reference sequence). The CDR3 is made up of 17 amino acids. V lost 5 bases and J lost 8; bases outside the gene matches: 18. The CDR3, as DNA: TGTGCCAGCAGCACCCAGATACTAGCGCTCCGCTCAGATGAGCAGTTCTTC. Translating gives CASSTQILALRSDEQFF.

The J gene is TRBJ1-1, the V gene TRBV9; 7 bases line up with TRBD1. From germline, CDR1 is SGDLS and CDR2 YYNGEE. This CDR3 has 14 residues. After removal of 4 bases from V and 1 base from J, the junction contained 4 bases not matched to a gene. The CDR3 DNA reads as TGTGCCAGCAGCACACAGGGGAAGAACACTGAAGCTTTCTTT. Translated, it gives CASSTQGKNTEAFF.

DNA for the CDR3: TGTGCCAGCAGCCCCGGGGGAGGGAAAAACATTCAGTACTTC. Translation: CASSPGGGKNIQYF. The chain has TRBV9 and TRBJ2-4; TRBD2 matches at 7 bases. This CDR3 has 14 residues. The V gene end was trimmed by 4 bases and the J gene end by 4 bases; junction bases not matched to a gene: 5. Germline lookup yields CDR1 SGDLS and CDR2 YYNGEE.

The genes are TRBV6-1 and TRBJ2-7; the D gene is possibly TRBD2 (5 bases). V lost 4 bases to trimming and J lost 4 bases, with 8 bases between them. This CDR3 contains 12 residues. Per germline, CDR1 MNHNS and CDR2 SASEGT. The CDR3 is CASSVREYEQYV. The CDR3 DNA is TGTGCCAGCAGTGTACGGGAATACGAGCAGTACGTC.

The chain links TRBV4-3 to TRBJ2-7; 7 positions agree with TRBD1. The length of the CDR3 is 16 residues. CDR1 and CDR2 (germline): LGHNA, YSLEER. J lost 5 bases, V lost 0 bases, and 10 bases had no gene match. CDR3 sequence (DNA): TGCGCCAGCAGCCAAGAAAGGGGGCTCCGGGACCACGAGCAGTACTTC. The encoded protein is CASSQERGLRDHEQYF.

The chain recombines TRBV29-1 with TRBJ2-1; 7 bases line up with TRBD2. Losses at the gene ends were 6 bases for V and 7 bases for J; bases not matched to a gene: 9. Germline CDR1 is SQVTM and CDR2 is ANQGSEA. This CDR3 contains 13 residues. CDR3 residues: CSVARMGGNEQFF. DNA of the CDR3: TGCAGCGTCGCGAGGATGGGGGGGAATGAGCAGTTCTTC.

V and J are TRBV29-1 and TRBJ2-7; 8 bases fit TRBD2. The germline V gene has CDR1 SQVTM and CDR2 ANQGSEA. V lost 7 bases, J lost 4 bases, and 12 bases stayed unmatched. The CDR3 contains 14 residues. The CDR3 sequence is CSALGASGGYEQYF. CDR3 DNA: TGCAGCGCCCTAGGGGCGAGCGGGGGATACGAGCAGTACTTC.

The chain combines TRBV28 with TRBJ2-2, with D perhaps TRBD1 (6 bases). The CDR3 runs 18 residues. Looked up from germline, CDR1 is MDHEN and CDR2 is SYDVKM. Trimming shortened V by 2 bases and J by 1 base, and 17 bases separated the two germline ends. CDR3 nucleotide sequence: TGTGCCAGCAGTTTAATTTCCTTGGGACAAAGGAACACCGGGGAGCTGTTTTTT. Translation: CASSLISLGQRNTGELFF.

The CDR3 nucleotides read TGTGCCAGCAGCTTAGGGGCTTCTGAGCCCCAGCATTTT. It yields the protein CASSLGASEPQHF. The chain recombines TRBV11-2 with TRBJ1-5; unclear D gene. This CDR3 is 13 amino acids long. Trimming left V 1 base short and J 8 bases short, with 9 bases between. From germline, CDR1 is SGHAT and CDR2 FQNNGV.

A single count supports this clone. This rearrangement joins TRBV6-4 to TRBJ2-3; 11 nucleotides match TRBD2. This CDR3 has 17 amino acids. Trimming at V came to 3 bases and at J to 2 bases, leaving 7 bases not matched to a gene. From germline, CDR1 is MRHNA and CDR2 SNTAGT. Here the CDR3 reads CASSEKLAGEFTDTQYF. CDR3 DNA sequence: TGTGCCAGCAGTGAAAAACTAGCGGGAGAATTCACAGATACGCAGTATTTT.

V and J are TRBV7-3 and TRBJ2-1; the D gene is possibly TRBD1 (5 bases). The V end lost 4 bases, the J end lost 2 bases, and 12 bases lay between the germline ends. The germline CDR1 and CDR2 sequences are SGHTA and FQGTGA. This CDR3 has 15 amino acids. For the CDR3, the DNA is TGTGCCAGCAGCTACGGACAACCGACCTACAATGAGCAGTTCTTC. Translation: CASSYGQPTYNEQFF.